The clone carrying this T cell receptor (beta chain) was picked up a small number of times. Its antigen is not identified. The data were obtained in a study of CD8+CD57+ T cells in acquired aplastic anemia. Notes on the study in general: Simpson's diversity of CD8+ cells was not significantly different in patients compared with controls.

TCR beta VDJ and CDR3 profiling used genomic DNA as template. TCRdb re-analysed the reads in MiXCR, keeping a single row per CDR3 protein. This sample has some 410,000 distinct CDR3 sequences, with 65% to 80% found just once. Germline V lookup: CDR1 DFQATT, CDR2 SNEGSKA (reference sequence). Trimming stripped 3 bases from V and 0 bases from J, with 8 bases between. The CDR3 consists of 13 residues. Sequenced sample: sorted CD4+, CD8+, or CD8+CD57+ T cells (not recorded which) from PBMCs. This receptor was identified in a human donor in good health, serving as a control. The chain carries TRBV20-1 and TRBJ2-5; possibly TRBD2 for D (5 bases). CDR3 in amino acids: CSARRADQETQYF. The CDR3 DNA follows: TGCAGTGCTAGGAGGGCAGACCAAGAGACCCAGTACTTC.